The present entry profiles one TCR beta chain with its context. Antigen: not known. Patients with autoimmune history or systemic immunosuppression were excluded. These data originate in a study of OX40 agonist ivuxolimab in advanced cancers. Overall study: Across the patients, intravenous ivuxolimab was delivered every 2 weeks at 0.01 to 10 mg/kg. Three patients, one with hepatocellular carcinoma and two with cutaneous melanoma, responded partially.

Produced via immunoSEQ multiplex PCR; TCRdb's table is partial and in-frame only. This table has 48,000 or so clones, more than 85% appearing once. Notes on the study in general: Among expanded peripheral T cells, antigen specificity went undetermined.

Sequenced material: CD4+ or CD8+ T cells sorted from blood, taken in a trial of the OX40 agonist ivuxolimab. This clonotype was sampled from an adult with an advanced solid tumor such as melanoma, head and neck, liver or kidney cancer.

This CDR3 is CASSNQTGTGNTIYF. In nucleotides, the CDR3 is TGTGCCAGCAGCAATCAGACAGGGACTGGAAACACCATATATTTT. This chain links TRBV5-4 with TRBJ1-3; 7 positions match TRBD1. This CDR3 is built from 15 residues. Germline lookup yields CDR1 SGHNT and CDR2 YYREEE (reference sequence). V shed 4 bases, J shed 2 bases, and the junction held 6 bases outside the gene matches. The whole variable domain, remainder taken from reference TRBV5-4 and TRBJ1-3, is ETGVTQSPTHLIKTRGQQVTLRCSSQSGHNTVSWYQQALGQGPQFIFQYYREEENGRGNFPPRFSGLQFPNYSSELNVNALELDDSALYLCASSNQTGTGNTIYFGEGSWLTVV.